What follows are 24 T cell receptor beta chains derived from one specimen sequenced in a study of blood T cell repertoires in COVID-19. Clones were sequenced by immunoSEQ multiplex PCR, and TCRdb holds only the in-frame ones, with some missing. There are some 65,000 clones in the sample; 80% to 95% occur only once, and 2.9% lies in the top ten. Sequenced: peripheral blood. Receptors were obtained from a man in his 70s with active COVID-19.

The V gene is TRBV25-1, the J gene TRBJ1-4; D possibly corresponds to TRBD1 (6 bases). This CDR3 has 15 residues. CDR1 and CDR2 from the germline V gene are MGHDK and SYGVNS. Trimming left V 6 bases short and J 5 bases short, with 16 bases between. CDR3 in DNA: TGTGCCAGCAGCGAAACAGGGAGTGGGAATGAAAAACTGTTTTTT. Encoded protein: CASSETGSGNEKLFF.

This chain uses TRBV5-7 with TRBJ2-7; 11 bases match TRBD1. Being an ORF, TRBV5-7 has a function that is uncertain. The V segment lost 0 bases and the J segment 6 bases; nucleotides outside the gene matches: 8. CDR3 length: 16 amino acids. CDR3 DNA: TGTGCCAGCAGCTTGGAGGACAGGGGGCCACTACCCGAGCAGTACTTC. Translated, it gives CASSLEDRGPLPEQYF.

The rearrangement joins TRBV6-1 to TRBJ2-7; a weak D match, TRBD1 (6 bases). The CDR3 runs 14 residues. Trimming removed 1 base at V and 1 base at J, with 8 bases between. The germline V gene encodes CDR1 MNHNS and CDR2 SASEGT. The CDR3 reads CASSEGGTSYEQYV. For the CDR3, the DNA is TGTGCCAGCAGTGAAGGGGGGACATCCTACGAGCAGTACGTC.

This clone was seen only once. Written as DNA, the CDR3 is TGTGCCAGTAGTATTTGGCAGGGGGCCAATCAGCCCCAGCATTTT. Protein sequence: CASSIWQGANQPQHF. The V call is TRBV19, the J call TRBJ1-5; 8 bases match TRBD1. CDR1 and CDR2 (germline): LNHDA, SQIVND (reference sequence). V was clipped by 3 bases and J by 3 bases; unmatched bases: 4. The CDR3 loop spans 15 amino acids. Variable domain in full (rest from reference TRBV19 and TRBJ1-5): DGGITQSPKYLFRKEGQNVTLSCEQNLNHDAMYWYRQDPGQGLRLIYYSQIVNDFQKGDIAEGYSVSREKKESFPLTVTSAQKNPTAFYLCASSIWQGANQPQHFGDGTRLSIL.

The chain links TRBV7-9 to TRBJ1-3, with 9 bases lining up with TRBD1. V shed 3 bases and J 0 bases; nucleotides not matched to a gene: 6. The CDR3 contains 17 residues. Germline V gene lookup returns CDR1 SEHNR and CDR2 FQNEAQ (reference sequence). For the CDR3, the DNA is TGTGCCAGCAGCTTTCCCGGGACAGGGCGCTCTGGAAACACCATATATTTT. Its protein product is CASSFPGTGRSGNTIYF.

The chain combines TRBV6-5 with TRBJ2-7; 8 bases fit TRBD1. Germline-derived CDR1 and CDR2 are MNHEY and SVGAGI. The V and J ends lost 10 bases and 3 bases, in that order; junction bases with no gene match: 8. The CDR3 runs 13 residues. The CDR3 DNA reads TGTGCCATCCGGCGACAGGGGAGCTACGAGCAGTACTTC. This codes for CAIRRQGSYEQYF.

The chain combines TRBV6-1 with TRBJ2-1; 11 bases are a match to TRBD1. V lost 4 bases and J lost 0; bases outside the gene matches: 14. This CDR3 has 20 amino acids. Germline V gives CDR1 MNHNS, CDR2 SASEGT. The CDR3 reads CASSATFGTGGFSSYNEQFF. The CDR3 DNA follows: TGTGCCAGCAGTGCGACCTTCGGGACAGGGGGTTTTAGCTCCTACAATGAGCAGTTCTTC.

In nucleotides, the CDR3 is TGCGCCAGCAGCTCACAGGGGATGGGGGGCTACGAGCAGTACTTC. Translated, it gives CASSSQGMGGYEQYF. The genes are TRBV5-1 and TRBJ2-7; perhaps TRBD1 as D (7 bases). Germline V gene lookup returns CDR1 SGHRS and CDR2 YFSETQ. Trimming stripped 3 bases from V and 3 bases from J, with 16 bases between. The CDR3 runs 15 residues. Supplemented by reference TRBV5-1 and TRBJ2-7, the full variable domain reads KAGVTQTPRYLIKTRGQQVTLSCSPISGHRSVSWYQQTPGQGLQFLFEYFSETQRNKGNFPGRFSGRQFSNSRSEMNVSTLELGDSALYLCASSSQGMGGYEQYFGPGTRLTVT.

V and J are TRBV19 and TRBJ2-1, with 8 bases matching TRBD1. The V segment lost 1 base and the J segment 6 bases; nucleotides outside the gene matches: 5. CDR1 LNHDA and CDR2 SQIVND come from the germline V gene (reference sequence). The CDR3 has 15 amino acids. The CDR3 loop is CASSIARQGFNEQFF. DNA for the CDR3: TGTGCCAGTAGTATAGCTCGACAGGGGTTCAATGAGCAGTTCTTC.

The CDR3 nucleotides read TGTGCCAGCAGCTCCGACAGGTACAATGAGCAGTTCTTC. It encodes CASSSDRYNEQFF. The J gene is TRBJ2-1, the V gene TRBV5-8; weak D call: TRBD1 (6 bases). Germline V gene data show CDR1 as SGHTS and CDR2 as YDEGEE. Trimming took off 3 bases at V and 4 bases at J, with 8 bases between the two ends. CDR3 length: 13 residues.

The chain joins TRBV4-1 to TRBJ2-7; D gene ambiguous. The CDR3 length is 13 residues. The V gene lost 3 bases and the J gene lost 3 bases, with 9 bases spanning the gap. From germline, CDR1 is MGHRA and CDR2 YSYEKL. The CDR3 nucleotides are TGCGCCAGCAGCCAGATTACGGGCTACGAGCAGTACTTC. Translated: CASSQITGYEQYF.

The chain couples TRBV6-5 to TRBJ2-1; D gene unclear. The CDR3 loop spans 11 amino acids. Germline-derived CDR1 and CDR2 are MNHEY and SVGAGI. V lost 6 bases, J lost 5 bases, and 5 bases lay in between. CDR3 in amino acids: CASRLNNEQFF. CDR3 DNA sequence: TGTGCCAGCAGACTAAACAATGAGCAGTTCTTC.

V usage is TRBV19 and J usage is TRBJ2-3; no definite D call. The CDR3 is 13 amino acids. Trimming shortened V by 6 bases and J by 2 bases, and 9 bases separated the two germline ends. The germline gives CDR1 LNHDA, CDR2 SQIVND (reference sequence). The CDR3 sequence is CASRPESTDTQYF. The CDR3 DNA is TGTGCCAGTAGACCAGAATCCACAGATACGCAGTATTTT.

V and J are TRBV5-8 and TRBJ1-5; 9 nucleotides align to TRBD1. J was trimmed by 4 bases and V by 2 bases; bases with no gene match: 7. CDR1 and CDR2 from the germline V gene are SGHTS and YDEGEE. The CDR3 extends over 16 amino acids. In DNA form, the CDR3 reads TGTGCCAGCAGCTTCGGGACAGGGATCGAGAATCAGCCCCAGCATTTT. Translating gives CASSFGTGIENQPQHF.

This chain uses TRBV3-1 (or the pseudogene TRBV3-2) with TRBJ1-3, with D unclear. Trimming removed 7 bases from V and 0 bases from J, with 10 bases in between. The germline CDR1 and CDR2 sequences are LGHDT and YNNKEL (reference sequence). CDR3 length: 14 residues. The CDR3 nucleotides read TGTGCCAGCACCCCAACAGTCTCTGGAAACACCATATATTTT. Protein: CASTPTVSGNTIYF.

J is TRBJ2-2 and V is TRBV2, with a weak D call TRBD2 (6 bases). The V gene lost 3 bases and the J gene lost 3 bases, with 11 bases spanning the gap. There are 15 residues in the CDR3. Germline V gene sequence: CDR1 SNHLY, CDR2 FYNNEI. This CDR3 reads CASSDRGAYTGELFF. The CDR3, as DNA: TGTGCCAGCAGTGATCGCGGGGCCTACACCGGGGAGCTGTTTTTT.

This clone was recorded a few times. The chain joins TRBV5-4 to TRBJ2-7; no definite D call. This CDR3 is built from 16 residues. Germline CDR1 SGHNT, CDR2 YYREEE (reference sequence). The germline V and J ends were trimmed by 0 bases and 0 bases, with 13 bases remaining between them. The chain's CDR3 is CASSLVPPRSSYEQYV. As DNA, the CDR3 is TGTGCCAGCAGCTTGGTACCCCCAAGGAGCTCCTACGAGCAGTACGTC.

The CDR3 sequence is CASSQSAPSGGVRSSETQYF. As DNA, the CDR3 is TGTGCCAGCAGCCAAAGCGCGCCTAGCGGGGGGGTACGGTCTAGCGAGACCCAGTACTTC. The V and J genes are TRBV4-2 and TRBJ2-5, with 12 positions matching TRBD2. The CDR3 spans 20 residues. From germline, CDR1 is LGHNA and CDR2 YNFKEQ. V trimming: 2 bases; J trimming: 5 bases; junction bases outside the gene matches: 18.

The chain couples TRBV7-2 to TRBJ2-3; the match to TRBD2 covers 11 bases. The length of the CDR3 is 16 residues. V dropped 0 bases and J dropped 5; count of bases not matched to a gene: 4. The germline V gene has CDR1 SGHTA and CDR2 FQGNSA. This CDR3 is CASSLASGGVQDTQYF. The CDR3 bases are TGTGCCAGCAGCTTAGCTAGCGGGGGGGTTCAAGATACGCAGTATTTT.

J is TRBJ2-6 and V is TRBV10-3; D is ambiguous. The CDR3 is 17 amino acids. The V end lost 3 bases, the J end lost 0 bases, and 12 bases lay between the germline ends. In germline, CDR1 is ENHRY, CDR2 SYGVKD. The CDR3 DNA reads as TGTGCCATCAGTGACACCGGGTTACTCTCTGGGGCCAACGTCCTGACTTTC. Protein product: CAISDTGLLSGANVLTF.

The V and J genes are TRBV5-1 and TRBJ2-1; a weak D match, TRBD1 (6 bases). Germline CDR1 and CDR2: SGHRS and YFSETQ. The CDR3 loop spans 15 amino acids. Trimming took off 0 bases at V and 6 bases at J, with 13 bases between the two ends. Written as DNA, the CDR3 is TGCGCCAGCAGCTTGGTCCAGGGGACCGGCAATGAGCAGTTCTTC. Translation: CASSLVQGTGNEQFF.

The chain uses TRBV5-1 and TRBJ2-3; 12 bases are a match to TRBD2. Germline V gene data show CDR1 as SGHRS and CDR2 as YFSETQ. The length of the CDR3 is 15 residues. V shed 9 bases and J 3 bases; nucleotides not matched to a gene: 8. The CDR3 region is CATSGGGHGTDTQYF. The DNA of the CDR3 is TGCGCCACTAGCGGGGGGGGCCATGGTACAGATACGCAGTATTTT. Combining the CDR3 with reference TRBV5-1 and TRBJ2-3 gives the whole variable domain KAGVTQTPRYLIKTRGQQVTLSCSPISGHRSVSWYQQTPGQGLQFLFEYFSETQRNKGNFPGRFSGRQFSNSRSEMNVSTLELGDSALYLCATSGGGHGTDTQYFGPGTRLTVL.

The chain carries TRBV27 and TRBJ1-3; TRBD1 might be the D (5 bases). Germline V gene sequence: CDR1 MNHEY, CDR2 SMNVEV (reference sequence). This CDR3 has 14 residues. The V gene lost 3 bases and the J gene lost 8 bases, with 14 bases spanning the gap. The CDR3 here is CASSFGGTGDTIYF. In DNA form, the CDR3 reads TGTGCCAGCAGTTTCGGGGGGACCGGAGACACCATATATTTT.

This chain connects TRBV6-5 to TRBJ2-7, with 7 bases identical to TRBD1. The CDR3 covers 16 residues. V was clipped by 0 bases and J by 4 bases; unmatched bases: 9. Germline V lookup: CDR1 MNHEY, CDR2 SVGAGI. The CDR3 DNA follows: TGTGCCAGCAGTTACTCTCCGACAGGGCTTAAGTACGAGCAGTACTTC. Residues: CASSYSPTGLKYEQYF.